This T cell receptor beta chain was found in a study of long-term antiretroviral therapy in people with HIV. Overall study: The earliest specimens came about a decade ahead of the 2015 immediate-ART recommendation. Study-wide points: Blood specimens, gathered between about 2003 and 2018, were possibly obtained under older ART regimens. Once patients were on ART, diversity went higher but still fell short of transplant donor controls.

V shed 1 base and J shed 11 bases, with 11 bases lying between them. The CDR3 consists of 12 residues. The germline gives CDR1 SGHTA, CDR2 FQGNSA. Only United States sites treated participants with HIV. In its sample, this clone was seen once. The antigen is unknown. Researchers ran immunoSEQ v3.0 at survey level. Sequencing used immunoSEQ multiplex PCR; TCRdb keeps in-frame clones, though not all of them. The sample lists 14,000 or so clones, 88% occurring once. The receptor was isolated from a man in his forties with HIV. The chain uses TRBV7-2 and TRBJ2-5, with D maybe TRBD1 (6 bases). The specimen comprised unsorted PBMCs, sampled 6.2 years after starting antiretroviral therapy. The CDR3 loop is CASSLVVGQQYF. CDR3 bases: TGTGCCAGCAGCTTAGTTGTTGGACAGCAGTACTTC.